The T cell receptor (beta chain) described here comes from a study of shared clonotypes between healthy human individuals. Overall study: Every donor yielded three CD4 naive, three CD4 memory, two CD8 naive and one CD8 memory plate.

A word on this clone: Its antigen is as yet unknown.

Points from the study as a whole: A reduction in generation probabilities was seen for non-shared clonotypes relative to those shared by all four donors. Large depth notwithstanding, sorted-subset sequencing proved incomplete by rarefaction.

Over several immunoSEQ plates, each subset's genomic DNA was distributed in even portions. Libraries were prepared by immunoSEQ multiplex PCR; TCRdb keeps only in-frame clonotypes and omits some of them. This table has a few million clones, just over 90% appearing once. The CDR3 has 16 amino acids. The V and J ends lost 6 bases and 2 bases respectively, with 17 bases between them. CDR1 is MDHEN and CDR2 is SYDVKM in the germline V gene. Naive CD8 populations comprised CD45RO-negative cells positively selected for CCR7, excluding terminally differentiated effector memory CD45RA+ cells. The sequence was collected from a young man in good health. Some clones in this sample may be carry-over from other donors' samples. The material sequenced was naive CD8+ T cells from PBMCs. This rearrangement joins TRBV28 to TRBJ2-1; a possible D gene is TRBD1 (7 bases). The CDR3: CASSPRGLATYNEQFF. CDR3 in DNA: TGTGCCAGCAGCCCTAGGGGGCTAGCGACCTACAATGAGCAGTTCTTC.